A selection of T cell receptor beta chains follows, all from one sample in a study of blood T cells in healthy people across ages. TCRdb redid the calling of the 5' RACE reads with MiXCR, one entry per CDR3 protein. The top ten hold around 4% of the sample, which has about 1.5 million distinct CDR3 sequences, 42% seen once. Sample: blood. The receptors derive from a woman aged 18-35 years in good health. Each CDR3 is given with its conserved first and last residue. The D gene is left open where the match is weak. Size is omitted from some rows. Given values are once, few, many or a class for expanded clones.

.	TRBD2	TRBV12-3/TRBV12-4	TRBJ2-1	CASSLPSGSLNNEQFF	TGTGCCAGCAGTTTACCTAGCGGGAGCCTCAACAATGAGCAGTTCTTC
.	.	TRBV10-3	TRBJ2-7	CAISYSTPDEQYF	TGTGCCATCAGTTATAGCACACCCGACGAGCAGTACTTC
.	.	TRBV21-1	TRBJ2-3	CASSKNVAGSGADTQYF	TGTGCCAGCAGCAAAAACGTCGCGGGATCGGGAGCAGATACGCAGTATTTT
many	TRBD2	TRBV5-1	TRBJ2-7	CASSSGLGYEQYF	TGCGCCAGCAGCTCGGGACTAGGATACGAGCAGTACTTC
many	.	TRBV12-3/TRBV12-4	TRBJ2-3	CASSPRPSQEETDTQYF	TGTGCCAGCAGTCCCCGCCCTAGCCAGGAGGAGACAGATACGCAGTATTTT
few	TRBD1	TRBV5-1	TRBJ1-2	CASSPGQGYSGYTF	TGCGCCAGCAGCCCTGGACAGGGGTACTCTGGCTACACCTTC
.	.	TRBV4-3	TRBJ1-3	CASSQEGLVGNTIYF	TGCGCCAGCAGCCAAGAAGGACTGGTCGGAAACACCATATATTTT
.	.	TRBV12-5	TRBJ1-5	CASQHRASQPQHF	TGTGCTAGTCAACACAGGGCTAGCCAGCCCCAGCATTTT
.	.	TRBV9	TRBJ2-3	CASSVVGLSTDTQYF	TGTGCCAGCAGCGTAGTCGGTCTGAGCACAGATACGCAGTATTTT
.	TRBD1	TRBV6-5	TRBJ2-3	CASTRTGGTQYF	TGTGCCAGCACACGGACAGGGGGTACGCAGTATTTT
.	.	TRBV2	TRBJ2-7	CASRVNRAGFNEQYF	TGTGCCAGCAGAGTTAATAGGGCAGGGTTCAACGAGCAGTACTTC
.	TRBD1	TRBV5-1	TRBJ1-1	CASSTSTGGSNTEAFF	TGCGCCAGCAGCACTTCGACAGGGGGCTCGAACACTGAAGCTTTCTTT
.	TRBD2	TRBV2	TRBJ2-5	CASSPGLAIGAGETQYF	TGTGCCAGCAGCCCCGGACTAGCCATAGGGGCGGGGGAGACCCAGTACTTC
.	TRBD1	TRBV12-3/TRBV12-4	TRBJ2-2	CASSLALKWDRGNTGELFF	TGTGCCAGCAGTTTAGCGCTAAAATGGGACAGGGGGAACACCGGGGAGCTGTTTTTT
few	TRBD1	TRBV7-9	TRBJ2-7	CASSIGQGFHEQYF	TGTGCCAGCAGCATTGGACAGGGATTCCACGAGCAGTACTTC
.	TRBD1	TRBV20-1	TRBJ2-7	CSAGQGSEQYF	TGCAGTGCGGGACAGGGTTCCGAGCAGTACTTC
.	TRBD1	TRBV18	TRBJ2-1	CASSPQGAGDEQFF	TGTGCCAGCTCACCACAGGGGGCCGGGGATGAGCAGTTCTTC
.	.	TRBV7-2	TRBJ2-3	CASIPPWRDTQYF	TGTGCCAGCATCCCGCCGTGGAGGGATACGCAGTATTTT
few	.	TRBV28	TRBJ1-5	CASSFPDRNNQPQHF	TGTGCCAGCAGTTTTCCGGACAGAAACAATCAGCCCCAGCATTTT
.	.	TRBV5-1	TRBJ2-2	CASSFGGQNTGELFF	TGCGCCAGCAGCTTCGGCGGCCAGAACACCGGGGAGCTGTTTTTT